These 12 T cell receptor beta chains originate from one sample sequenced in a study of T-cell reconstitution after alpha-beta-depleted transplantation in children. During its preparation, the TCRbeta library received unique molecular identifiers. MiXCR, run by TCRdb on the PCR reads, gives a single entry per CDR3 protein. Here the sample spans 200,000 to 250,000 distinct CDR3 sequences, roughly a quarter being singletons. Sequencing was performed on PBMCs, mostly from graft donor cells, taken 360 days after TCRalphabeta/CD19-depleted stem cell transplant. The receptor set was obtained from a female patient aged 2-10 years who had a stem cell transplant for congenital amegakaryocytic thrombocytopenia, so the T cells may come from the graft donor.

There are a few counts of this clonotype. The chain recombines TRBV7-8 with TRBJ2-7; 14 nucleotides line up with TRBD2. The CDR3 runs 15 residues. The J segment lost 3 bases and the V segment lost 5 bases, leaving 3 bases of the junction unmatched. Germline-derived CDR1 and CDR2 are SGHVS and FQNEAQ. The CDR3 DNA follows: TGTGCCAGCAGCGAGGGACTAGCGGGGGTCTACGAGCAGTACTTC. Protein sequence: CASSEGLAGVYEQYF. The complete variable domain, with remaining parts taken from reference TRBV7-8 and TRBJ2-7, reads GAGVSQSPRYKVAKRGQDVALRCDPISGHVSLFWYQQALGQGPEFLTYFQNEAQLDKSGLPSDRFFAERPEGSVSTLKIQRTQQEDSAVYLCASSEGLAGVYEQYFGPGTRLTVT.

This sequence joins TRBV12-3 or TRBV12-4 and TRBJ2-1; 9 nucleotides match TRBD1. V shed 6 bases and J 3 bases; nucleotides not matched to a gene: 6. The CDR3 spans 15 residues. The CDR3, as DNA: TGTGCCAGCAGCCCACAGGGGGCCGGCTACAATGAGCAGTTCTTC. It specifies CASSPQGAGYNEQFF.

Comment on this clonotype: One end of the junction varies from germline; a read error may be responsible. This sequence joins TRBV30 and TRBJ2-2; D unclear. This CDR3 is built from 13 residues. The germline gives CDR1 GTSNPN, CDR2 SVGIG (reference sequence). CDR3 bases: TGTGCCTGGGTTAGAGAGAACACCGAGGAGCTGTTTTTT. It is translated as CAWVRENTEELFF. Full variable domain (remainder filled in from reference TRBV30 and TRBJ2-2): SQTIHQWPATLVQPVGSPLSLECTVEGTSNPNLYWYRQAAGRGLQLLFYSVGIGQISSEVPQNLSASRPQDRQFILSSKKLLLSDSGFYLCAWVRENTEELFFGEGSRLTVL.

The V gene is TRBV28, the J gene TRBJ2-7, with TRBD2 matching 8 bases. The length of the CDR3 is 19 residues. V trimming: 2 bases; J trimming: 0 bases; junction bases outside the gene matches: 15. The V gene's germline CDR1 is MDHEN and CDR2 SYDVKM. CDR3 amino acids: CASSLSVGLLAGRSYEQYF. CDR3 in DNA: TGTGCCAGCAGTTTAAGCGTTGGGCTCCTAGCGGGTCGCTCCTACGAGCAGTACTTC.

The rearrangement links TRBV10-2 to TRBJ2-3; 9 bases are shared with TRBD2. Germline assignment: CDR1 WSHSY and CDR2 SAAADI. The CDR3 sequence is 19 residues long. The J segment lost 2 bases and the V segment lost 2 bases, leaving 14 bases of the junction unmatched. CDR3 residues: CASSEGDYFIAGDTDTQYF. The DNA for the CDR3 is TGCGCCAGCAGTGAGGGGGACTATTTCATAGCGGGAGACACAGATACGCAGTATTTT.

This clonotype came up a few times. This chain connects TRBV13 to TRBJ2-7; TRBD1 matches 7 bases. This CDR3 is built from 15 residues. Germline CDR1 is PRHDT and CDR2 is FYEKMQ (reference sequence). Germline trimming cut 4 bases from V and 2 bases from J; bases unmatched to any gene: 8. CDR3 sequence (DNA): TGTGCCAGCAGCTCCGGGCTCGGGACAGCCTACGAGCAGTACTTC. It specifies CASSSGLGTAYEQYF. Drawing the rest from reference TRBV13 and TRBJ2-7, the complete variable domain is AAGVIQSPRHLIKEKRETATLKCYPIPRHDTVYWYQQGPGQDPQFLISFYEKMQSDKGSIPDRFSAQQFSDYHSELNMSSLELGDSALYFCASSSGLGTAYEQYFGPGTRLTVT.

This clonotype was picked up many times. V usage is TRBV4-2 and J usage is TRBJ2-1; D might be TRBD2 (6 bases). The CDR3 has 12 residues. Trimming took off 1 base at V and 9 bases at J, with 7 bases between the two ends. Germline CDR1 and CDR2: LGHNA and YNFKEQ. The CDR3 loop reads CASSQGRGEQFF. CDR3 bases: TGTGCCAGCAGCCAAGGGCGGGGTGAGCAGTTCTTC.

This chain connects TRBV7-9 to TRBJ2-1, with TRBD2 identical over 9 bases. Trimming cost V 5 bases and J 0 bases; bases outside gene matches: 5. Per the germline V gene, CDR1 is SEHNR and CDR2 is FQNEAQ (reference sequence). The CDR3 is made up of 16 amino acids. The CDR3 region has the DNA TGTGCCAGCAGCACGGGACTAGCCTTCTCCTACAATGAGCAGTTCTTC. It yields the protein CASSTGLAFSYNEQFF.

The table lists this clonotype with many counts. The chain is built from TRBV12-3 or TRBV12-4 and TRBJ2-5, with 7 bases aligning to TRBD1. The V and J ends lost 6 bases and 2 bases, in that order; junction bases with no gene match: 6. The length of the CDR3 is 14 residues. As DNA, the CDR3 is TGTGCCAGCAGAAGGACAGGTTTACAAGAGACCCAGTACTTC. Translated, it gives CASRRTGLQETQYF.

A few counts support this clonotype. V usage is TRBV7-3 and J usage is TRBJ2-7; perhaps TRBD1 as D (5 bases). The V gene's germline CDR1 is SGHTA and CDR2 FQGTGA. Between the trimmed V and J ends, which lost 5 bases and 3 bases, there was a span of 14 bases. The length of the CDR3 is 14 residues. CDR3 sequence reads: CASSPPPGCYEQYF. CDR3 sequence (DNA): TGTGCCAGCAGCCCACCCCCAGGGTGCTACGAGCAGTACTTC.

V is TRBV7-9 and J is TRBJ1-3; D not resolved. V was shortened by 1 base and J by 0 bases, with 4 bases between the two germline ends. The length of the CDR3 is 14 residues. CDR1 is SEHNR and CDR2 is FQNEAQ in the germline V gene (reference sequence). DNA of the CDR3: TGTGCCAGCAGCTTAGACAGCTCTGGAAACACCATATATTTT. It is translated as CASSLDSSGNTIYF.

This clonotype was detected a few times. The chain links TRBV20-1 to TRBJ2-4; unclear D gene. Deletions cut 3 bases from V and 0 bases from J, with 12 bases between. The CDR3 length is 15 residues. The V gene's germline CDR1 is DFQATT and CDR2 SNEGSKA (reference sequence). The CDR3 sequence is CSARNVLGAKNIQYF. The CDR3, as DNA: TGCAGTGCTAGGAACGTCTTGGGAGCCAAAAACATTCAGTACTTC.